The source of this T cell receptor beta chain is a study of T cells in Graves' hyperthyroidism and ophthalmopathy (dated by TCRdb to between 2019 and 2020). With regard to the full study: Peripheral blood was sampled at the time of initial diagnosis, prior to any treatment. TCR V-J signatures able to tell the groups apart were searched for in a discovery cohort of 95 to 100 patients, of whom fewer than 45 had Graves' ophthalmopathy and 55 to 65 had stable Graves' hyperthyroidism. Whether ophthalmopathy could be predicted prospectively was tested in an independent validation cohort made up of under 20 hyperthyroidism patients plus 17 patients who later progressed to ophthalmopathy. The 100 or so discovery patients were divided at random into training and test sets in a 7:3 ratio. Thyroid tissue and blood T-cell repertoires from six Graves' hyperthyroidism patients were also compared in the study. Following sampling, methimazole starting at 30 mg daily was given to hyperthyroidism patients, and high-dose intravenous methylprednisolone was given to ophthalmopathy patients. According to the paper, TCR Vbeta CDR3 sequencing was carried out on over 130 peripheral blood samples, which came from approximately 41 ophthalmopathy, approximately 72 hyperthyroidism and about 17 progressor patients. Study-wide findings and limitations: Sample size was not statistically predetermined, and investigators were not blinded to group allocation. In cross-validation, a model built on a 13 V-J signature told ophthalmopathy apart from stable hyperthyroidism with over 85% sensitivity and 81% to 82% specificity, and in testing the same model reached 80%/75%. During validation, the model predicted progression to ophthalmopathy a median of about 5.9 months ahead of onset, with roughly 65% sensitivity and 72.22% specificity. Most expanded thyroid clonotypes (frequency above 0.001) were also found in blood, which suggests that blood repertoires may mirror thyroid immune responses.

This clonotype was seen more than once but under ten times. The clone's antigen remains unknown. No base quality values were provided; no much bigger clone lies one nucleotide off. Trimming takes 4 bases from V and 4 bases from J, and the germline ends sit 7 bases apart. CDR1 and CDR2 are drawn from the germline V gene (reference sequence): LNHDA, SQIVND. The cysteine opens and the phenylalanine closes a CDR3 of 12 amino acids. This entry keeps only the CDR3 DNA: 36 bases, framed from base 1. In the ophthalmopathy patients, disease was moderately to severely active, with a Clinical Activity Score of 3 or more, a NOSPECS grade of 4 or more, and a duration of less than 3 months. Exclusion was applied to patients with uncontrolled infections, other autoimmune diseases, pregnancy or lactation. Clinical symptoms, serum thyroxine and TRAb, thyroid ultrasound, and orbital computed tomography formed the basis for the diagnoses. PBMCs were separated from roughly 10 ml of fresh peripheral blood using Ficoll-Paque density gradient centrifugation. Total RNA was extracted with Trizol reagent, and quality was checked on an Agilent 2100 Bioanalyzer.

The TCR beta CDR3 regions were amplified from the RNA transcripts. A first-round RT-PCR of the TCR CDR3 used the HTBI primer set with the Qiagen OneStep RT-PCR kit. Libraries were constructed in a second round of multiplex PCR, after which size selection and purification were performed. Libraries were sequenced paired-end with 100 bp reads on an Illumina HiSeq2000. From the authors' description of their analysis: SOAPnuke was used to process the raw data, removing reads that contained adapters or uncalled bases, had a mean Phred below 15, or lacked an exact match to the constant primer or identifier. High-quality paired reads were merged using COPE v1.2.5, and each unique nucleotide sequence was defined as a clonotype. MiTCR v1.1 was used to align the clonotypes against IMGT TRBV, TRBD and TRBJ reference segments. The analysis was restricted to V-J combinations with a frequency above 0.0001, which together covered 98% to 99.2% of the repertoires. A TCS score was defined as the ratio between F50 (clonal expansion) and ExV (chaos), using BLOSUM62-based TCRdist between CDR3 peptides within each V-J. Welch's t-statistics and random forest reduced roughly 500 V-J features to 13, which were used in a naive Bayes classifier (R e1071). The public sequencing data were trimmed at Q25 with fastp and processed into clonotypes with MiXCR by TCRdb, which kept only in-frame beta chains. Rows are unified per CDR3 protein, each entry keeping the most common DNA and genes. Here the V and J calls rest on TCRdb's processing, not on the authors' analysis. The table for this sample lists some 490,000 distinct CDR3 sequences; roughly 23% of them were counted only once. The top ten hold 49% of the sample.

This TCR was recovered from a woman in her 70s with Graves' ophthalmopathy. Sequenced: blood. The chain couples TRBV19 to TRBJ1-1, with no confident D gene call. The DNA reads TGTGCCAGTAGTAAGACTCGCACTGAAGCTTTCTTT. Translated, it gives CASSKTRTEAFF.